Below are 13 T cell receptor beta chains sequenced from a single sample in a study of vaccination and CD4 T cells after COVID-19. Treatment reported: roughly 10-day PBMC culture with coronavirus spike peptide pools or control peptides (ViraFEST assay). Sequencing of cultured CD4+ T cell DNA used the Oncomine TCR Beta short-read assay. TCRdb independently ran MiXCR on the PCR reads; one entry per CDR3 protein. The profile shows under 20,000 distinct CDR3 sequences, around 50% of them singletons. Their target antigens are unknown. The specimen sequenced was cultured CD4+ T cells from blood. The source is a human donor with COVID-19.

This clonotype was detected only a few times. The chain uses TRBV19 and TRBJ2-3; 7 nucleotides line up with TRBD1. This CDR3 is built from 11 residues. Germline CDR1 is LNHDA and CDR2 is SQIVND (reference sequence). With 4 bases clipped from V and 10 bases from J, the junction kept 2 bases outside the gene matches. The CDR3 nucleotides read TGTGCCAGTAGTACAGGGGGAGCGCAGTATTTT. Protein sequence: CASSTGGAQYF.

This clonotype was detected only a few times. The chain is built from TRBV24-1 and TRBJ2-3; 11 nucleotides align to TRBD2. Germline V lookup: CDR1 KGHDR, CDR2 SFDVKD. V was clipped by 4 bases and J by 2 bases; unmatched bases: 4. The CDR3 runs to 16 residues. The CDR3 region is CATSDPSGGNTDTQYF. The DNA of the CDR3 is TGTGCCACCAGTGACCCTAGCGGGGGGAACACAGATACGCAGTATTTT.

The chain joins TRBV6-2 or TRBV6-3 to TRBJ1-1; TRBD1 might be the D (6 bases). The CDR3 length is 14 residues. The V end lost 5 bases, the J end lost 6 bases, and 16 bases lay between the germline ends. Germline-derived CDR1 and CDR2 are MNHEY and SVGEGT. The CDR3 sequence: CASSPTGIMAEAFF. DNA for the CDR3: TGTGCCAGCAGTCCTACAGGGATTATGGCTGAAGCTTTCTTT.

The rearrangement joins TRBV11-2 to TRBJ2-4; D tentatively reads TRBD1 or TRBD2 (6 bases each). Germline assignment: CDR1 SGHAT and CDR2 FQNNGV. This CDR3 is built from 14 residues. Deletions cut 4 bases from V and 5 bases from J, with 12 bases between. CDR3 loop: CASSSVGGQNIQYF. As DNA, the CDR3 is TGTGCCAGCAGCTCCGTCGGGGGCCAAAACATTCAGTACTTC.

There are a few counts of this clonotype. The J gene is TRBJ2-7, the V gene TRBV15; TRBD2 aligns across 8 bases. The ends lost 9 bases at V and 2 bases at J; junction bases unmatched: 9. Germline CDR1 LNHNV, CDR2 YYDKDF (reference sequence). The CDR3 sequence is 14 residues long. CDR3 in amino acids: CATSRGLEPYEQYF. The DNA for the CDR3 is TGTGCCACTTCACGGGGACTAGAACCCTACGAGCAGTACTTC.

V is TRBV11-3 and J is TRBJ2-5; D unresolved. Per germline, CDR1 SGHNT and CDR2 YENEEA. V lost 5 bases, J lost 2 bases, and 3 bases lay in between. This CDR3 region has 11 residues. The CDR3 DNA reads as TGTGCCAGCAGCCAACAAGAGACCCAGTACTTC. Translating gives CASSQQETQYF.

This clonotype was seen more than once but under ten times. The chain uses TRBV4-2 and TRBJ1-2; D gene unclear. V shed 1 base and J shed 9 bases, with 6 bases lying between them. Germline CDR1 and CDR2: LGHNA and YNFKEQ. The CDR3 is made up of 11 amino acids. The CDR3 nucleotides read TGTGCCAGCAGCCAAGGGGAGAGCTACACCTTC. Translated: CASSQGESYTF.

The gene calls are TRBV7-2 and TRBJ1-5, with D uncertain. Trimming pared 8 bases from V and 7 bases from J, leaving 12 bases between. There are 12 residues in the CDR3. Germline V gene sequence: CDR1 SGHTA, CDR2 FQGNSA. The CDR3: CASSFFGQPQHF. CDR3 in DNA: TGTGCCAGCTCGTTTTTCGGACAGCCCCAGCATTTT. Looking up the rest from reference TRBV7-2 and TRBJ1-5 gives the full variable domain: GAGVSQSPSNKVTEKGKDVELRCDPISGHTALYWYRQSLGQGLEFLIYFQGNSAPDKSGLPSDRFSAERTGGSVSTLTIQRTQQEDSAVYLCASSFFGQPQHFGDGTRLSIL.

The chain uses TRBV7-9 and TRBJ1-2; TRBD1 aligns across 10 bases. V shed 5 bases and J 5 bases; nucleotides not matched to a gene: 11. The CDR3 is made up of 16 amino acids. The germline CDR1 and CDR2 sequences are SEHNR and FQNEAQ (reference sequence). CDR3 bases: TGTGCCAGCAGCCCCGGCGGGACAGGGGACGGTTATGGCTACACCTTC. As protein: CASSPGGTGDGYGYTF.

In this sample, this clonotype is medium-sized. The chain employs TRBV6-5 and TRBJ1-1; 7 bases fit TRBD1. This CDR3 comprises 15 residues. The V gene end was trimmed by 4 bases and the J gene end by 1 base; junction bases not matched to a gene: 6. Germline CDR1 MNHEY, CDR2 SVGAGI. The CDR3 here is CASSLGGGSNTEAFF. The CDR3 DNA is TGTGCCAGCAGTTTAGGGGGCGGTTCGAACACTGAAGCTTTCTTT.

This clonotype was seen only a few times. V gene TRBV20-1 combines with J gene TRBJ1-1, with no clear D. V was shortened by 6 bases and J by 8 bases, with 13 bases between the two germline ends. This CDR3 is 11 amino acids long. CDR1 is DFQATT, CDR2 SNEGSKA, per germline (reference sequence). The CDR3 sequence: CSAPDRREAFF. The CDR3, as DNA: TGCAGTGCCCCGGACCGCCGCGAAGCTTTCTTT.

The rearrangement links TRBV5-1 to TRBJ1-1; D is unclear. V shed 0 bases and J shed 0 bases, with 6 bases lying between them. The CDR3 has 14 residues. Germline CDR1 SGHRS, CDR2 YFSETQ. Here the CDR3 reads CASSLDGLNTEAFF. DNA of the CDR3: TGCGCCAGCAGCTTGGACGGCCTGAACACTGAAGCTTTCTTT.

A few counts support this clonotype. The CDR3, as DNA: TGTGCCACCAGTGGCCCGGGACTAGCGGGGTGGGATGAGCAGTTCTTC. Amino acids: CATSGPGLAGWDEQFF. The gene calls are TRBV24-1 and TRBJ2-1, with 13 bases identical to TRBD2. CDR3 size: 16 residues. The junction had 8 bases not matched to a gene; V was cut back by 5 bases and J by 8 bases. In germline, CDR1 is KGHDR, CDR2 SFDVKD.